This T cell receptor (beta chain) was obtained from a study of cytomegalovirus exposure and HLA in healthy donors. Findings and limits, study-wide: Later analysis showed most CMV-associated TCR beta chains appearing HLA-restricted.

The germline gives CDR1 KGHSH, CDR2 LQKENI. V lost 0 bases and J lost 6; bases outside the gene matches: 5. The CDR3 runs to 15 residues. As for this clone: What it recognizes is unknown.

The PCR contained 60 Vbeta and 13 Jbeta primers. The data were produced by immunoSEQ multiplex PCR, yet TCRdb's version contains in-frame clones alone and is incomplete. The sample has 150,000 to 200,000 clones, 85% to 90% seen once. The source is a woman under 30 in good health and CMV-seronegative. The V and J genes are TRBV18 and TRBJ2-3; TRBD2 matches 8 bases. The sequencing sample was made of PBMCs. CDR3 in DNA: TGTGCCAGCTCACCACCGGGACTAGGTGGGGATACGCAGTATTTT. Translated, it gives CASSPPGLGGDTQYF.